This TCR beta chain is drawn from a study of CD8+CD57+ T cells in acquired aplastic anemia. About the research overall: Sorted CD4+ and CD8+ cell DNA averaged 3.2 ug. Study observations and caveats: Twenty-nine sequences, all CD8+ CDR3, were shared between patients and controls.

Germline assignment: CDR1 SGHTS and CDR2 YDEGEE. The CDR3 totals 9 residues. V lost 7 bases and J lost 9, with 8 bases in between. TCR beta VDJ and CDR3 were profiled, and genomic DNA was the template. TCRdb reprocessed the reads via MiXCR and lists one record per CDR3 protein. The table includes 450,000 to 550,000 distinct CDR3 sequences, more than 25% detected once. Individuals selected for sequencing had exhibited CD8+CD57+ cell expansion on flow cytometry. Acquired aplastic anemia of severe grade affected all patients. No therapy had been given to the patients at the time of blood sampling. This clonotype was seen repeatedly, ten times or more. No antigen is known for it.

This receptor was identified in a human donor with aplastic anemia. The rearrangement links TRBV5-8 to TRBJ2-7; D not resolved. Specimen: sorted CD4+, CD8+, or CD8+CD57+ T cells (not recorded which) from PBMCs. The CDR3 region has the DNA TGTGCCAGCCTCTTCGCGCAGTACTTC. It yields the protein CASLFAQYF.